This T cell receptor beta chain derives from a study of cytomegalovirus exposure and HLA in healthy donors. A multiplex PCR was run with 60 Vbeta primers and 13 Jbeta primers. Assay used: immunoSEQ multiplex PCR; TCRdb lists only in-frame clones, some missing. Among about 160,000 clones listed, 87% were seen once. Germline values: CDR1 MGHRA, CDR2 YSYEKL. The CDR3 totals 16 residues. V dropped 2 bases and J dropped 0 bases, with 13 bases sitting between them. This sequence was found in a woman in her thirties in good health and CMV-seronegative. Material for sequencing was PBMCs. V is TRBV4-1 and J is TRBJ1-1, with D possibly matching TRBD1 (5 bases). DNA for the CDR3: TGCGCCAGCAGCCAAACCCTTGACAGAATGAACACTGAAGCTTTCTTT. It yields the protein CASSQTLDRMNTEAFF.